This T cell receptor beta chain comes out of a study of blood T cell repertoires in COVID-19. This table comes from immunoSEQ multiplex PCR, and its TCRdb copy is limited to in-frame clones, with some not included. Of about 49,000 clones detected, roughly four fifths appear once; the ten largest clones hold around 2.7%. V was trimmed by 4 bases and J by 1 base, leaving 21 bases between them. The germline CDR1 and CDR2 sequences are PRHDT and FYEKMQ (reference sequence). There are 18 residues in the CDR3. The chain uses TRBV13 and TRBJ2-3; D is perhaps TRBD1 (5 bases). This TCR derives from a woman between 55 and 75 years old with acute or convalescent COVID-19. The sample comprised peripheral blood. Here the CDR3 reads CASSSIGQGNKGTDTQYF. As DNA, the CDR3 is TGTGCCAGCAGCTCAATTGGGCAGGGAAATAAGGGCACAGATACGCAGTATTTT.